This entry features one TCR beta chain sequence. Its cognate antigen is unknown. The sample belongs to a study of graft-versus-host responses after intestinal transplantation. Trimming pared 7 bases from V and 4 bases from J, leaving 11 bases between. The CDR3 has 12 residues. The V gene's germline CDR1 is SGHRS and CDR2 YFSETQ. The protocol was immunoSEQ multiplex PCR, while the TCRdb copy is restricted to in-frame clones and leaves out a portion. Of around 120,000 clones in the sample, around nine tenths were seen once. This clonotype was sampled from a human donor who received an intestinal transplant. V gene TRBV5-1 combines with J gene TRBJ1-1; tentative D call: TRBD1 (5 bases). The sample consisted of unstimulated CD4+ T cells sorted from spleen or lymph node cells, taken before intestinal transplant. The CDR3 nucleotides read TGCGCCAGCCGGAGCGGGGGCACTGAAGCTTTCTTT. This encodes CASRSGGTEAFF.